This entry describes one T cell receptor beta chain. The source of the sample is a study of radiation and T cells in renal cell carcinoma. Using immunoSEQ multiplex PCR, the repertoire was profiled, and TCRdb retains in-frame clones only, with some absent. This repertoire shows around 180,000 clones, about 88% found once; its top ten account for approximately 11%. Described time point: blood 4 weeks post-SBRT, at nephrectomy. Treatment denoted: 15 Gy SBRT to primary tumor, nephrectomy 4 weeks later. The CDR3 totals 15 residues. The germline V gene encodes CDR1 SGHVS and CDR2 FNYEAQ. V gave up 5 bases and J gave up 0 bases, with 14 bases separating them.

The clonotype was recovered from a woman aged 45-60 years with renal cell carcinoma. The sample was blood, taken from a patient whose treatment included radiotherapy and nephrectomy. V is TRBV7-6 and J is TRBJ2-7; D is undetermined. The CDR3 here is CASSPRAESSYEQYF. The CDR3 coding sequence is TGTGCCAGCAGCCCTCGGGCCGAGAGCTCCTACGAGCAGTACTTC.